This T cell receptor (beta chain) was observed in a study of shared clonotypes between healthy human individuals. Germline assignment: CDR1 SGHDT and CDR2 YYEEEE. With 0 bases removed from V and 4 bases from J, the gap between germline ends came to 11 bases. This CDR3 contains 14 residues. The data were produced by immunoSEQ multiplex PCR, yet TCRdb's version contains in-frame clones alone and is incomplete. The sample yields 1.4 million to 1.5 million clones, approximately 96% seen once. Sequencing was done on a sample of naive CD4+ T cells sorted from blood. The subset: CD45RA+ positively selected. This chain links TRBV5-6 with TRBJ2-7, with a possible D match to TRBD1 (5 bases). This TCR was recovered from a man aged 25-45 years in good health. CDR3 nucleotides: TGTGCCAGCAGCTTGGAGGGGCCTCTATACGAGCAGTACTTC. As protein: CASSLEGPLYEQYF.